The subject of this entry is one T cell receptor (beta chain). This sample is part of a study of cytomegalovirus exposure and HLA in healthy donors. Primers for the PCR totalled 60 Vbeta and 13 Jbeta. Here immunoSEQ multiplex PCR was the method, and the copy in TCRdb shows in-frame clones only, minus some. The sample comprises 160,000 or so clones, 80% of which are singletons, and roughly 1.2% rests with the top ten. Germline-derived CDR1 and CDR2 are MDHEN and SYDVKM. CDR3 size: 15 residues. The ends lost 6 bases at V and 7 bases at J; junction bases unmatched: 7. Source material: PBMCs. This sequence originates from a woman aged 50 to 60 in good health and CMV-seronegative. The rearrangement links TRBV28 to TRBJ1-6; 9 bases are shared with TRBD1. Here the CDR3 DNA reads TGTGCCAGCAGGCCCTCCGGGACAGGGAATTCACCCCTCCACTTT. Its protein is CASRPSGTGNSPLHF.